This TCR beta chain was observed in a study of cytomegalovirus exposure and HLA in healthy donors. PCR amplification relied on 60 Vbeta primers (plus 13 Jbeta primers). Here immunoSEQ multiplex PCR was the method, and the copy in TCRdb shows in-frame clones only, minus some. The sample has 85,000 to 100,000 clones, more than 60% seen once. The material sequenced was PBMCs. The sequence was collected from a man in his fifties or sixties in good health and CMV-seropositive.

CDR3 amino acids: CASRGVYSSNPEAFF. The CDR3 DNA is TGTGCCAGCAGGGGTGTTTACAGCTCCAACCCTGAAGCTTTCTTT. The chain carries TRBV6-1 and TRBJ1-1; D is undetermined. The CDR3 is made up of 15 amino acids. V was cut by 6 bases and J by 6 bases, with 20 bases left in between. Germline CDR1 MNHNS, CDR2 SASEGT.